This T cell receptor beta chain was retrieved from a study of OX40 agonist ivuxolimab in advanced cancers. In the study overall: There were three patients with partial responses, one having hepatocellular carcinoma and two cutaneous melanoma.

The ends lost 5 bases at V and 14 bases at J; junction bases unmatched: 9. The CDR3 runs 11 residues. Germline V CDR1 and CDR2: DFQATT, SNEGSKA (reference sequence). This table comes from immunoSEQ multiplex PCR, and its TCRdb copy is limited to in-frame clones, with some not included. Counted here are about 58,000 clones, around 75% occurring once; the ten biggest clones make up approximately 1.2%. The source of this sequence is an adult with an advanced solid tumor such as melanoma, head and neck, liver or kidney cancer. The genes are TRBV20-1 and TRBJ1-2, with TRBD1 identical over 9 bases. The source material was CD4+ or CD8+ T cells sorted from blood, sampled in a trial of the OX40 agonist ivuxolimab. The CDR3 nucleotides read TGCAGTGCTGGAGGGGACAGGGTAAAAACCTTC. This gives the protein CSAGGDRVKTF.